The T cell receptor beta chain under discussion was sequenced for a study of shared clonotypes between healthy human individuals. This clone has ten or more counts. Authors' processing steps: Junction-only immunoSEQ data arrived without quality scores, meaning filtering differed. TCRdb's copy holds only in-frame clones and misses some; the assay was immunoSEQ multiplex PCR. Clone size and V and J calls were adopted from that table, with D and trimming inferred from the DNA. The sample shows 300,000 or so clones, about 74% of them seen only once. The sequence was obtained from a man aged 25 to 45 in good health. Sequencing input: memory CD4+ T cells sorted from blood. The subset was: CD45RA-negative fraction.

The CDR3: CASSSQGGGRRVLFF. The CDR3 coding sequence is TGTGCCAGCAGTTCACAGGGTGGAGGGAGGCGCGTGCTGTTTTTT. This chain joins TRBV11-2 and TRBJ2-2; possibly TRBD1 or TRBD2 for D (6 bases each). The CDR3 sequence is 15 residues long. The germline V gene has CDR1 SGHAT and CDR2 FQNNGV. Trimming cost V 6 bases and J 13 bases, with 24 bases left between them.